The text below deals with one T cell receptor beta chain. Its antigen is currently unknown. The PCR was carried out with 60 Vbeta primers and 13 Jbeta primers. Repertoires were generated with immunoSEQ multiplex PCR, while TCRdb's copy carries only in-frame clones and drops some. The top ten clones hold 4.2% of a sample with around 140,000 clones, under 85% of them seen once. The data were obtained in a study of cytomegalovirus exposure and HLA in healthy donors. Whole-study results and caveats: Despite most TCR sequences being rare, some public TCRs occurred in many donors. For TCR beta chains, V- and J-gene trimming was later linked to a missense DCLRE1C variant. One cluster of highly shared sequence variants probably arose as a sequencing artifact. A later analysis showed that HLA-associated TCR beta chains had undergone more clonal expansion than equally common others.

The sequenced sample was PBMCs. This receptor was identified in a male donor in good health and CMV-seropositive.

CDR3 DNA: TGCGCCAGCAGACCGGGACACGACACAGATACGCAGTATTTT. This gives the protein CASRPGHDTDTQYF. The chain joins TRBV5-1 to TRBJ2-3, with D possibly matching TRBD1 (6 bases). This CDR3 has 14 amino acids. CDR1 is SGHRS and CDR2 is YFSETQ in the germline V gene. Trimming shortened V by 5 bases and J by 2 bases, and 12 bases separated the two germline ends.